The 26 T cell receptor beta chains reported below all come from one sample, sequenced in a study of shared clonotypes between healthy human individuals. TCRdb's table, derived via immunoSEQ multiplex PCR, lists solely in-frame clones and lacks some. The sample shows some 450,000 clones, roughly three quarters of them seen only once. Sequencing input: PBMCs. These TCRs come from a woman in her thirties or forties in good health. Some clones in this sample may be carry-over from other donors' samples.

J is TRBJ2-2 and V is TRBV27; 13 nucleotides match TRBD2. The germline gives CDR1 MNHEY, CDR2 SMNVEV (reference sequence). V shed 7 bases, J shed 3 bases, and the junction held 14 bases outside the gene matches. The CDR3 is 19 amino acids. DNA for the CDR3: TGTGCCAGCACTTCTCCGGGACTAGCGGGATTTTTGGACACCGGGGAGCTGTTTTTT. It specifies CASTSPGLAGFLDTGELFF.

This clone has a handful of counts. V usage is TRBV7-2 and J usage is TRBJ2-1; the match to TRBD2 covers 9 bases. This CDR3 comprises 15 residues. Trimming took 4 bases from V and 2 from J; bases not matched to a gene: 3. Germline CDR1 SGHTA, CDR2 FQGNSA. Here the CDR3 reads CASSSGGRAYNEQFF. The CDR3, as DNA: TGTGCCAGCAGCTCGGGCGGGAGGGCCTACAATGAGCAGTTCTTC.

This clone has a single count. The CDR3 sequence: CASRPTLTSGRTYEQYF. The DNA of the CDR3 is TGTGCCAGCAGACCAACCCTCACTAGCGGGAGGACCTACGAGCAGTACTTC. The chain links TRBV27 to TRBJ2-7, with 12 bases identical to TRBD2. Germline values: CDR1 MNHEY, CDR2 SMNVEV (reference sequence). CDR3 length: 17 amino acids. Losses at the gene ends were 6 bases for V and 2 bases for J; bases not matched to a gene: 11.

V and J are TRBV10-2 and TRBJ2-1, with TRBD2 matching 10 bases. The V gene end was trimmed by 6 bases and the J gene end by 9 bases; junction bases not matched to a gene: 8. The CDR3 contains 14 residues. In germline, CDR1 is WSHSY, CDR2 SAAADI. This CDR3 reads CASSPRRLAGEQFF. DNA for the CDR3: TGCGCCAGCAGCCCTAGACGACTAGCGGGTGAGCAGTTCTTC.

This clone has only one observation. This chain joins TRBV19 and TRBJ1-4; D not resolved. The ends were cut back, 4 bases at V and 5 bases at J, with 11 bases in the middle. This CDR3 comprises 14 residues. Germline CDR1 is LNHDA and CDR2 is SQIVND (reference sequence). This chain's CDR3 is CASSNPGINEKLFF. The CDR3 nucleotides are TGTGCCAGTAGTAACCCGGGAATAAATGAAAAACTGTTTTTT. Together with reference TRBV19 and TRBJ1-4, the CDR3 gives the full variable domain: DGGITQSPKYLFRKEGQNVTLSCEQNLNHDAMYWYRQDPGQGLRLIYYSQIVNDFQKGDIAEGYSVSREKKESFPLTVTSAQKNPTAFYLCASSNPGINEKLFFGSGTQLSVL.

The chain joins TRBV2 to TRBJ1-1, with a tentative D call TRBD1 (5 bases). The V gene lost 6 bases and the J gene lost 0 bases, with 8 bases spanning the gap. Germline values: CDR1 SNHLY, CDR2 FYNNEI. This CDR3 contains 13 residues. The CDR3, as DNA: TGTGCCAGCAGCCCGGGGGTGAACACTGAAGCTTTCTTT. It specifies CASSPGVNTEAFF.

J is TRBJ1-1 and V is TRBV30, with 9 bases aligning to TRBD1. Germline CDR1 reads GTSNPN; CDR2 reads SVGIG (reference sequence). This CDR3 contains 14 residues. The V gene end was trimmed by 3 bases and the J gene end by 6 bases; junction bases not matched to a gene: 8. The CDR3 nucleotides are TGTGCCTGGAGGATACAGGGGGCCATCCCTGAAGCTTTCTTT. Its translation is CAWRIQGAIPEAFF.

In nucleotides, the CDR3 is TGTGCCAGCAGCTTGGTGACGGCCCGGGGCTACACCTTC. It is translated as CASSLVTARGYTF. This sequence joins TRBV5-4 and TRBJ1-2; no definite D call. Trimming took off 0 bases at V and 8 bases at J, with 11 bases between the two ends. CDR1 is SGHNT, CDR2 YYREEE, per germline (reference sequence). The CDR3 has 13 residues.

This clone was seen once. This sequence joins TRBV4-1 and TRBJ2-7, with D hard to call. CDR1 MGHRA and CDR2 YSYEKL come from the germline V gene. This CDR3 is 14 amino acids long. V lost 0 bases and J 4 bases, leaving 10 bases between the germline ends. The CDR3 sequence: CASSQDMLVYEQYF. The CDR3 coding sequence is TGCGCCAGCAGCCAAGATATGCTCGTGTACGAGCAGTACTTC.

This chain connects TRBV9 to TRBJ2-1; D is undetermined. V lost 0 bases, J lost 1 base, and 8 bases lay in between. The germline V gene has CDR1 SGDLS and CDR2 YYNGEE. The CDR3 has 15 residues. The CDR3 region has the DNA TGTGCCAGCAGCGTAGAGCCGAATTCCTACAATGAGCAGTTCTTC. Translated, it gives CASSVEPNSYNEQFF. The variable domain in full, completed from reference TRBV9 and TRBJ2-1, reads DSGVTQTPKHLITATGQRVTLRCSPRSGDLSVYWYQQSLDQGLQFLIQYYNGEERAKGNILERFSAQQFPDLHSELNLSSLELGDSALYFCASSVEPNSYNEQFFGPGTRLTVL.

The DNA for the CDR3 is TGTGCCAGCAGACCTACAGGGGGTGCCGGCTACACCTTC. Amino acids: CASRPTGGAGYTF. This chain connects TRBV5-6 to TRBJ1-2, with 8 bases lining up with TRBD1. There are 13 residues in the CDR3. Germline V gives CDR1 SGHDT, CDR2 YYEEEE. J lost 8 bases, V lost 5 bases, and 8 bases had no gene match. Together with reference TRBV5-6 and TRBJ1-2, the CDR3 gives the full variable domain: DAGVTQSPTHLIKTRGQQVTLRCSPKSGHDTVSWYQQALGQGPQFIFQYYEEEERQRGNFPDRFSGHQFPNYSSELNVNALLLGDSALYLCASRPTGGAGYTFGSGTRLTVV.

The chain links TRBV7-3 to TRBJ2-6, with D perhaps matching TRBD2 (5 bases). Germline V lookup: CDR1 SGHTA, CDR2 FQGTGA. V shed 5 bases and J shed 4 bases, with 15 bases lying between them. This CDR3 is built from 16 residues. The CDR3 DNA is TGTGCCAGCAGCCAAGATCTAGGGAGCGGGGCCAACGTCCTGACTTTC. Amino acid sequence: CASSQDLGSGANVLTF.

Ten or more counts support this clone. The chain combines TRBV2 with TRBJ1-2, with D possibly being TRBD1 (5 bases). V dropped 11 bases and J dropped 4 bases, with 11 bases sitting between them. Germline-derived CDR1 and CDR2 are SNHLY and FYNNEI. CDR3 length: 11 amino acids. CDR3 sequence: CAAQDSYGYTF. The CDR3, as DNA: TGTGCCGCACAGGATTCCTATGGCTACACCTTC. Together with reference TRBV2 and TRBJ1-2, the CDR3 gives the full variable domain: EPEVTQTPSHQVTQMGQEVILRCVPISNHLYFYWYRQILGQKVEFLVSFYNNEISEKSEIFDDQFSVERPDGSNFTLKIRSTKLEDSAMYFCAAQDSYGYTFGSGTRLTVV.

The rearrangement uses TRBV28 and TRBJ1-5; D remains ambiguous. The germline V gene encodes CDR1 MDHEN and CDR2 SYDVKM. The germline V and J ends were trimmed by 6 bases and 2 bases, with 14 bases remaining between them. This CDR3 has 15 residues. CDR3 sequence (DNA): TGTGCCAGCAGACGAAGAGAGGGAGGCAATCAGCCCCAGCATTTT. It codes for CASRRREGGNQPQHF.

The V and J genes are TRBV7-9 and TRBJ1-2, with 11 bases lining up with TRBD1. Per the germline V gene, CDR1 is SEHNR and CDR2 is FQNEAQ (reference sequence). V lost 0 bases to trimming and J lost 9 bases; unmatched junction nucleotides: 9. The CDR3 extends over 16 amino acids. The chain's CDR3 is CASSLAGGTGGFSYTF. Written as DNA, the CDR3 is TGTGCCAGCAGCTTAGCAGGTGGGACAGGGGGTTTCAGCTACACCTTC.

Notes on this clone: At one end, the junction sequence differs from germline, possibly due to a read error. V gene TRBV30 combines with J gene TRBJ2-5, with D perhaps assigned TRBD1 or TRBD2 (5 bases each). The CDR3 totals 14 residues. The germline V gene encodes CDR1 GTSNPN and CDR2 SVGIG (reference sequence). The CDR3 is CAWSVIPGRETLYF. The DNA for the CDR3 is TGTGCCTGGAGTGTAATTCCCGGCAGGGAGACCCTGTACTTC. Full variable domain (rest looked up from reference TRBV30 and TRBJ2-5): SQTIHQWPATLVQPVGSPLSLECTVEGTSNPNLYWYRQAAGRGLQLLFYSVGIGQISSEVPQNLSASRPQDRQFILSSKKLLLSDSGFYLCAWSVIPGRETLYFGPGTRLLVL.

The chain combines TRBV5-1 with TRBJ1-4; D unclear. This CDR3 spans 14 amino acids. The germline gives CDR1 SGHRS, CDR2 YFSETQ. V gave up 1 base and J gave up 5 bases, with 9 bases separating them. CDR3 protein: CASSLQSPNEKLFF. DNA of the CDR3: TGCGCCAGCAGCTTGCAGTCTCCGAATGAAAAACTGTTTTTT.

This clone was picked up many times. V and J are TRBV2 and TRBJ1-5, with D unclear. CDR3 length: 12 amino acids. Germline V gene lookup returns CDR1 SNHLY and CDR2 FYNNEI. Trimming took off 7 bases at V and 6 bases at J, with 10 bases between the two ends. This CDR3 is CASKGTFQPQHF. DNA for the CDR3: TGTGCCAGCAAGGGTACGTTTCAGCCCCAGCATTTT.

V gene TRBV28 combines with J gene TRBJ2-7; unclear D gene. The CDR3 is 11 amino acids. Germline CDR1 is MDHEN and CDR2 is SYDVKM. V was clipped by 5 bases and J by 4 bases, with 6 bases between them. Written as DNA, the CDR3 is TGTGCCAGCAGTACCGCTTACGAGCAGTACTTC. As protein: CASSTAYEQYF.

The chain has TRBV29-1 and TRBJ1-4; D is perhaps TRBD1 (5 bases). The V end lost 1 base, the J end lost 8 bases, and 11 bases lay between the germline ends. This CDR3 has 13 amino acids. Germline V gives CDR1 SQVTM, CDR2 ANQGSEA. The CDR3 reads CSVEGGGGEKLFF. The CDR3 bases are TGCAGCGTTGAAGGGGGGGGTGGAGAAAAACTGTTTTTT.

The V call is TRBV10-1, the J call TRBJ1-2, with D perhaps matching TRBD1 (5 bases). CDR1 is WNHNN, CDR2 SYGVQD, per germline (reference sequence). The CDR3 sequence is 13 residues long. The V and J ends lost 4 bases and 8 bases respectively, with 14 bases between them. CDR3 in amino acids: CASSVSLEGGYTF. The CDR3 nucleotides read TGCGCCAGCAGTGTCTCCCTCGAGGGGGGCTACACCTTC.

As to this clone: A far larger clone is a single base away, which makes a read error likely. This CDR3 is CASSRVSGPPYEQYF. The CDR3 DNA reads as TGTGCCAGCAGTAGGGTGAGCGGACCCCCCTACGAGCAGTACTTC. The V gene is TRBV2, the J gene TRBJ2-7, with D perhaps matching TRBD2 (5 bases). The ends were cut back, 5 bases at V and 2 bases at J, with 16 bases in the middle. CDR1 is SNHLY and CDR2 is FYNNEI in the germline V gene. The CDR3 has 15 residues.

This clone has more than one count but fewer than ten. The chain carries TRBV7-9 and TRBJ1-4; TRBD1 agrees at 10 bases. Germline CDR1 SEHNR, CDR2 FQNEAQ (reference sequence). Trimming took 5 bases from V and 8 from J; bases not matched to a gene: 14. This CDR3 comprises 17 residues. The DNA for the CDR3 is TGTGCCAGCAGCCCCGGGGACAGGGGTAGGTCCCGGGAAAAACTGTTTTTT. Translating it yields CASSPGDRGRSREKLFF.

The rearrangement joins TRBV7-9 to TRBJ1-4; 8 bases align to TRBD1. The V and J ends lost 3 bases and 7 bases, in that order; junction bases with no gene match: 4. The germline CDR1 and CDR2 sequences are SEHNR and FQNEAQ (reference sequence). CDR3 length: 14 residues. CDR3 protein: CASSFGTGGEKLFF. CDR3 bases: TGTGCCAGCAGCTTTGGAACAGGGGGTGAAAAACTGTTTTTT.

A note on this clone: The same CDR3 arises from other DNA sequences in this sample as well. The rearrangement links TRBV5-1 to TRBJ2-5; TRBD1 agrees at 10 bases. The CDR3 extends over 15 amino acids. After removal of 2 bases from V and 3 bases from J, the junction contained 4 bases not matched to a gene. CDR1 and CDR2 from the germline V gene are SGHRS and YFSETQ. The CDR3 here is CASSLTGTGEETQYF. CDR3 sequence (DNA): TGCGCCAGCAGCTTAACCGGGACAGGGGAAGAGACCCAGTACTTC.

This sequence joins TRBV6-6 and TRBJ1-5, with TRBD1 matching 10 bases. The CDR3 extends over 16 amino acids. V was pared by 5 bases and J by 7 bases, with 11 bases of the junction left unmatched. CDR1 is MNHNY, CDR2 SVGAGI, per germline (reference sequence). CDR3 bases: TGTGCCAGCAGTATTACCTCCGGGACAGGGGACCAGCCCCAGCATTTT. Its protein is CASSITSGTGDQPQHF.